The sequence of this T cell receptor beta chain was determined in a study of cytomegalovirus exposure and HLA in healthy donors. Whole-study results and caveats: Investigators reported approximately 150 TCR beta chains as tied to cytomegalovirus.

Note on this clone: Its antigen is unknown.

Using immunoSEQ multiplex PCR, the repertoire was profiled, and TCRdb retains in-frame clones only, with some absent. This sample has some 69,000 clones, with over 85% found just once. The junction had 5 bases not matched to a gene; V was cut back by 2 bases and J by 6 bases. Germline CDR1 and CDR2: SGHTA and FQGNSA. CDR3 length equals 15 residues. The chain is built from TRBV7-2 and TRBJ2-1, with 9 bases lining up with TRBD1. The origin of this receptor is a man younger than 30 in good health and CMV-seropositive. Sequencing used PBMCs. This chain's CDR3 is CASSLQQGASNEQFF. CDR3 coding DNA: TGTGCCAGCAGCTTACAACAGGGGGCAAGCAATGAGCAGTTCTTC.